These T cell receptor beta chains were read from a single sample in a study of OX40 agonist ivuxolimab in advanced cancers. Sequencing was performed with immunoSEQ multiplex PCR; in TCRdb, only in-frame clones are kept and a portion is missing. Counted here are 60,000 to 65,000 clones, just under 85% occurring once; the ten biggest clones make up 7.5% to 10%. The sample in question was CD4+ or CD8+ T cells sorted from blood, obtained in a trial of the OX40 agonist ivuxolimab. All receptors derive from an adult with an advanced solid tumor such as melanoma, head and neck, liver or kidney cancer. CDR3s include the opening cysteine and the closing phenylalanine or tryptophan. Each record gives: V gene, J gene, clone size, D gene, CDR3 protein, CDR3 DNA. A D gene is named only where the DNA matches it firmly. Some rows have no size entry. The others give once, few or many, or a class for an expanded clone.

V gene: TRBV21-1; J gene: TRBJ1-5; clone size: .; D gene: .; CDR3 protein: CASSKSPTKDSNQPQHF; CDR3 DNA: TGTGCCAGCAGCAAATCCCCAACTAAAGATAGCAATCAGCCCCAGCATTTT
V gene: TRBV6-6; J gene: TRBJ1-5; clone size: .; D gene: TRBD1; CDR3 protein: CASSYPQGAWNQPQHF; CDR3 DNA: TGTGCCAGCAGTTACCCACAGGGGGCTTGGAATCAGCCCCAGCATTTT
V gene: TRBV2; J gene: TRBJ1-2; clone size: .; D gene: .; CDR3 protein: CASSSFDSYGYTF; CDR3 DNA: TGTGCCAGCAGTTCCTTTGACAGCTATGGCTACACCTTC
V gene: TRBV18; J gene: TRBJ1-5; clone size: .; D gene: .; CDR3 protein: CASSPQGRDQPQHF; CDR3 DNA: TGTGCCAGCTCACCACAGGGTCGGGATCAGCCCCAGCATTTT
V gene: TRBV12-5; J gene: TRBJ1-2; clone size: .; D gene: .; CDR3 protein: CASGLLRGAPDYGYTF; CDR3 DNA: TGTGCTAGTGGTTTGTTGAGGGGGGCGCCTGACTATGGCTACACCTTC
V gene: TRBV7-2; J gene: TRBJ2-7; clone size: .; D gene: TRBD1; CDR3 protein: CASSLGQGARQYF; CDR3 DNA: TGTGCCAGCAGCTTAGGACAGGGGGCAAGGCAGTACTTC
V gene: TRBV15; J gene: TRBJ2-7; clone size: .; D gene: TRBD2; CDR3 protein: CATSSLGASGGYSYEQYF; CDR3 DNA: TGTGCCACCAGCAGCCTTGGGGCTAGCGGGGGGTACAGCTACGAGCAGTACTTC
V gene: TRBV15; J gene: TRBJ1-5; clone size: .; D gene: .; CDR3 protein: CATSRGGWGGASNQPQHF; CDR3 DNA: TGTGCCACCAGCAGAGGAGGTTGGGGGGGGGCATCCAATCAGCCCCAGCATTTT
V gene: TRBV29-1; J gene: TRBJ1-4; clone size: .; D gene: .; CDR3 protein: CSAVGPREGRKLFF; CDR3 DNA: TGCAGCGCTGTGGGCCCCAGAGAGGGGCGAAAACTGTTTTTT
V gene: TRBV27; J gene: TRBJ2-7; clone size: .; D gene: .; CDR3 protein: CASRTVDGAYEQYF; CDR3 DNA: TGTGCCAGCAGAACCGTGGACGGGGCCTACGAGCAGTACTTC
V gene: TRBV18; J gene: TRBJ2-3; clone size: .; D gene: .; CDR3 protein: CASSPLHTDTQYF; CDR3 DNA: TGTGCCAGCTCACCATTGCACACAGATACGCAGTATTTT
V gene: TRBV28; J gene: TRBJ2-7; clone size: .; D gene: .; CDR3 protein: CASSSRRGGAYEQYF; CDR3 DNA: TGTGCCAGCAGTTCAAGACGTGGAGGGGCCTACGAGCAGTACTTC
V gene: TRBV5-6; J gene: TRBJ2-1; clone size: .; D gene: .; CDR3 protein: CASSFPTGEVYNEQFF; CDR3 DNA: TGTGCCAGCAGCTTCCCTACAGGGGAGGTCTACAATGAGCAGTTCTTC
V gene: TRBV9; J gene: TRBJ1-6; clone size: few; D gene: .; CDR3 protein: CASSVEPDSPLHF; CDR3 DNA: TGTGCCAGCAGCGTAGAGCCAGATTCACCCCTCCACTTT
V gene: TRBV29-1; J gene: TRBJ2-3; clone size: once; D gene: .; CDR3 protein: CSGIGVTQYF; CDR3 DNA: TGCAGCGGGATAGGGGTTACGCAGTATTTT
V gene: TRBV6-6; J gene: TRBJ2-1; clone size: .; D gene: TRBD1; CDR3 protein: CASRMTGGGEQFF; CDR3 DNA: TGTGCCAGCAGGATGACAGGGGGAGGTGAGCAGTTCTTC
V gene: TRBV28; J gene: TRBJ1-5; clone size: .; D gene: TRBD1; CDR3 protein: CASSPGDRGNQPQHF; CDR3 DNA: TGTGCCAGCAGCCCGGGGGACAGGGGTAATCAGCCCCAGCATTTT
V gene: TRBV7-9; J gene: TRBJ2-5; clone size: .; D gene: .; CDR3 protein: CASSLDIGKETQYF; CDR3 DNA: TGTGCCAGCAGCTTAGATATAGGGAAAGAGACCCAGTACTTC
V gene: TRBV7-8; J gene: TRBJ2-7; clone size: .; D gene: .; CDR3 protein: CASSLEGFEQYF; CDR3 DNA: TGTGCCAGCAGCTTAGAGGGGTTCGAGCAGTACTTC
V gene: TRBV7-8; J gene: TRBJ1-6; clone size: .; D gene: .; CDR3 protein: CASSLGQAPLEVLHF; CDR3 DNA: TGTGCCAGCAGCTTAGGACAGGCTCCTCTTGAGGTCCTCCACTTT
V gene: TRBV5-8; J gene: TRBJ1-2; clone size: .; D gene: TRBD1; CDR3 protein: CASSLQGLGYGYTF; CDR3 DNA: TGTGCCAGCAGCTTACAGGGGTTGGGATATGGCTACACCTTC
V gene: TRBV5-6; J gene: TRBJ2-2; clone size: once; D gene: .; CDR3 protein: CASSLIRQSNTGELFF; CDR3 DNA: TGTGCCAGCAGCCTAATTCGACAGTCGAACACCGGGGAGCTGTTTTTT
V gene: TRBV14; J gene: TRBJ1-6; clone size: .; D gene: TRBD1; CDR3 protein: CASSQGPGPGGYSPLHF; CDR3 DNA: TGTGCCAGCAGCCAAGGTCCCGGCCCAGGGGGATATTCACCCCTCCACTTT
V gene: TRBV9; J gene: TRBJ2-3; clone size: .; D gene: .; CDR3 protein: CASSLGASAQYF; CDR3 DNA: TGTGCCAGCAGCCTCGGGGCATCGGCGCAGTATTTT
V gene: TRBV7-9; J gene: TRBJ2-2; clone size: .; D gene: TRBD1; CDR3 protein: CASSLVWDRNTGELFF; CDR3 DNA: TGTGCCAGCAGCTTAGTCTGGGACAGGAACACCGGGGAGCTGTTTTTT
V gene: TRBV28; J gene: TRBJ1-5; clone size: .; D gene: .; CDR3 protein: CASSSGTYQPQHF; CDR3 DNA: TGTGCCAGCAGTTCTGGGACTTATCAGCCCCAGCATTTT
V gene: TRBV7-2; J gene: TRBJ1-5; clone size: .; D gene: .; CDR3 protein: CASSLGGAYYQPQHF; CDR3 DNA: TGTGCCAGCAGCCTGGGGGGAGCCTACTATCAGCCCCAGCATTTT
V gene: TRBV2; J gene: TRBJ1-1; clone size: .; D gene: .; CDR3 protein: CASSEYGGITEAFF; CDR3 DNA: TGTGCCAGCAGTGAATACGGGGGAATAACTGAAGCTTTCTTT
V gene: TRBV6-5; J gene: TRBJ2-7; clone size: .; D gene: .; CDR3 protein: CASTSARGDEQYF; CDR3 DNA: TGTGCCAGCACCTCCGCCAGGGGGGACGAGCAGTACTTC
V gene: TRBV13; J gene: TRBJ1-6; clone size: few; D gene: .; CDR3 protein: CATTLSSYNSPLHF; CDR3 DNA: TGTGCCACCACATTGAGCTCCTATAATTCACCCCTCCACTTT
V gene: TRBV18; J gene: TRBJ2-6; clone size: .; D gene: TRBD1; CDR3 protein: CASSVGQVGSGANVLTF; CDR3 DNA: TGTGCCAGCTCCGTTGGACAGGTTGGGTCTGGGGCCAACGTCCTGACTTTC